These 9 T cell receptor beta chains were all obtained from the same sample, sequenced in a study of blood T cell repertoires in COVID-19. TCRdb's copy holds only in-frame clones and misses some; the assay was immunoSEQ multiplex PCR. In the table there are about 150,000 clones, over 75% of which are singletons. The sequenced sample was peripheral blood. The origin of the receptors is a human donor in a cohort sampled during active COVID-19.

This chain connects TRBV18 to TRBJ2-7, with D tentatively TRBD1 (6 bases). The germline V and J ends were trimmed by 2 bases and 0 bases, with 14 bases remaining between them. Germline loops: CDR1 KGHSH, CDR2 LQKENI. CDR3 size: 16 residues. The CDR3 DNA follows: TGTGCCAGCTCACCATTACGGACAGCCAACTCCTACGAGCAGTACTTC. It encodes CASSPLRTANSYEQYF.

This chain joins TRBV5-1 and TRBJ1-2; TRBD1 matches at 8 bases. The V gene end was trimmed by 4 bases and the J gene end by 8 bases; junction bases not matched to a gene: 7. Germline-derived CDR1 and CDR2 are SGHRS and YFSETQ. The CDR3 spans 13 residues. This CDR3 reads CASSAGQGGGYTF. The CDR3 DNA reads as TGCGCCAGCAGCGCCGGACAGGGCGGGGGCTACACCTTC.

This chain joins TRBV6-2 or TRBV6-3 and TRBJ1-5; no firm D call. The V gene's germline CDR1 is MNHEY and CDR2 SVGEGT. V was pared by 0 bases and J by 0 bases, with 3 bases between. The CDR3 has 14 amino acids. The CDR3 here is CASSYSSSNQPQHF. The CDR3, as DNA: TGTGCCAGCAGTTACTCGAGTAGCAATCAGCCCCAGCATTTT.

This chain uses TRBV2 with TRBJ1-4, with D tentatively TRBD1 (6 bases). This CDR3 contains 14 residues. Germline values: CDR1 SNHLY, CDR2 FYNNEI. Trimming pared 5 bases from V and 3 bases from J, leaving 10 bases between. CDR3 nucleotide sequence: TGTGCCAGCAGTAGACAGGCCCCTAATGAAAAACTGTTTTTT. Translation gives CASSRQAPNEKLFF.

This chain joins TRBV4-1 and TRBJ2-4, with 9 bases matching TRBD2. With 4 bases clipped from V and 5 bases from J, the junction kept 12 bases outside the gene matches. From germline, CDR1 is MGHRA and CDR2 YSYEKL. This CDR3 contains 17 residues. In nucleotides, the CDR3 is TGCGCCAGCAGCCGATCCCTTATAGCGGGGGAGGAAAACATTCAGTACTTC. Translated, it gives CASSRSLIAGEENIQYF.

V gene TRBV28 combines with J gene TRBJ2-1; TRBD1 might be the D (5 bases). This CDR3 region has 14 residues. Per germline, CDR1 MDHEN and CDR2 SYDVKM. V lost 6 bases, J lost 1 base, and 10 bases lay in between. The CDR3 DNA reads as TGTGCCAGCAGATGGGCAGGGTCCTACAATGAGCAGTTCTTC. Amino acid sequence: CASRWAGSYNEQFF. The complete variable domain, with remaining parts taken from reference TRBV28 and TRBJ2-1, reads DVKVTQSSRYLVKRTGEKVFLECVQDMDHENMFWYRQDPGLGLRLIYFSYDVKMKEKGDIPEGYSVSREKKERFSLILESASTNQTSMYLCASRWAGSYNEQFFGPGTRLTVL.

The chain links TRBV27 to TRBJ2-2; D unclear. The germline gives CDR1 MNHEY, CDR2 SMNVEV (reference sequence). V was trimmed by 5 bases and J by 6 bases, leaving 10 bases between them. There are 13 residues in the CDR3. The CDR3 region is CASSTQVPGELFF. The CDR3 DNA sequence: TGTGCCAGCAGTACGCAGGTACCCGGGGAGCTGTTTTTT.

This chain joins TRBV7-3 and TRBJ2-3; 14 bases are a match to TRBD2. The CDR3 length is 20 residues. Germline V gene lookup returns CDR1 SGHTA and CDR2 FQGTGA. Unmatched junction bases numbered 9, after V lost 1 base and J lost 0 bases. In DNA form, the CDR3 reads TGTGCCAGCAGCTTAAACACGGGGACTAGCGGGGGAAGAAGCACAGATACGCAGTATTTT. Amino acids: CASSLNTGTSGGRSTDTQYF.

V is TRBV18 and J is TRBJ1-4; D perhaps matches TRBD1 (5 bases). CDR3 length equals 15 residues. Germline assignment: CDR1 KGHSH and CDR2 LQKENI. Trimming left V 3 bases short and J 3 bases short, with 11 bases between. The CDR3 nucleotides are TGTGCCAGCTCACCCCGGGAGGGGCCTAATGAAAAACTGTTTTTT. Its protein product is CASSPREGPNEKLFF.